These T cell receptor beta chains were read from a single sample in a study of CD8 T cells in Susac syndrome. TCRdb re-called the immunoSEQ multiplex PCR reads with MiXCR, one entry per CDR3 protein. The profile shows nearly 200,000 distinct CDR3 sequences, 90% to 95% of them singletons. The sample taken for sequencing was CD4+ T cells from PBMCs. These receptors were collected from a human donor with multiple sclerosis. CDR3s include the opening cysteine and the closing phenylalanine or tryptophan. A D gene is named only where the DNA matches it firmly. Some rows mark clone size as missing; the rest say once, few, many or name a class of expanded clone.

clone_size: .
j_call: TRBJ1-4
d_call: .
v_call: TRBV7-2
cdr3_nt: TGTGCCAGCAGCTTAAGCAGGGGTGGGGAAAAACTGTTTTTT
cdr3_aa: CASSLSRGGEKLFF

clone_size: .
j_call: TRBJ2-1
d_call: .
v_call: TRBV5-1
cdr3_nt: TGCGCCAGCAGCTTGGATAGTGCTGAGCAGTTCTTC
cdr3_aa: CASSLDSAEQFF

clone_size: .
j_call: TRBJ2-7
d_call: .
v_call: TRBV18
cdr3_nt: TGTGCCAGCTCACCACCGGGGGTAGGCGGCGAGCAGTACTTC
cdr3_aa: CASSPPGVGGEQYF

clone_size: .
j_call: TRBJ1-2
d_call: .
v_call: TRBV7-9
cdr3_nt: TGTGCCAGCAGCTTGGAATGGGTTGGCTACACCTTC
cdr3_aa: CASSLEWVGYTF

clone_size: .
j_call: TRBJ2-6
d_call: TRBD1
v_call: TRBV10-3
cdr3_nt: TGTGCCATCAGCTGGGGACAGGGGGACTCTGGGGCCAACGTCCTGACTTTC
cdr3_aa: CAISWGQGDSGANVLTF

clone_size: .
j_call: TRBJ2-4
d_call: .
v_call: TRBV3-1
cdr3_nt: TGTGCCAGCAGCGTGCGTCAGGGAAGTGGGGACATTCAGTACTTC
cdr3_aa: CASSVRQGSGDIQYF

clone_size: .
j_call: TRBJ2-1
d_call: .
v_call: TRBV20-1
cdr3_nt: TGCAGTGCTAGCGAGGGGAGCAACAGGGATGAGCAGTTCTTC
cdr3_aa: CSASEGSNRDEQFF

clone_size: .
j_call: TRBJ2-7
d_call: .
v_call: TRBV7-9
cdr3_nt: TGTGCCAGCAGGACGGAGGGTGAGCAGTACTTC
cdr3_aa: CASRTEGEQYF

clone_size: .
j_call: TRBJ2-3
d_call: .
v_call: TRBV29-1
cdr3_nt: TGCAGCGTTGAAGGGGCCGTCGGGCGGGGCCACACAGATACGCAGTATTTT
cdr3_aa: CSVEGAVGRGHTDTQYF

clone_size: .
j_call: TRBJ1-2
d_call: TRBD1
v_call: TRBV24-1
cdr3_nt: TGTGCCACCAGTGATCCCACGACCACCGGGACAGGGAGCATGTACACCTTC
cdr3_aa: CATSDPTTTGTGSMYTF

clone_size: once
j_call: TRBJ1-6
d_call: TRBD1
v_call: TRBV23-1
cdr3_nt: TGCGCCAGCAGTCATTCGACCGGGACAGAAAATTCACCCCTCCACTTT
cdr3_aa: CASSHSTGTENSPLHF

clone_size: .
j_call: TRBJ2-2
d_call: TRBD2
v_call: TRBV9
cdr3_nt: TGTGCCAGCAGCGTCGTCAGCGGGAGGGCGAACGGGGAGCTGTTTTTT
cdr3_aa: CASSVVSGRANGELFF

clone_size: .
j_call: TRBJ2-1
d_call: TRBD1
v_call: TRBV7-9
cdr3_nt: TGTGCCAGCAGCTTAGCCTGGGACAGGGTCTACAATGAGCAGTTCTTC
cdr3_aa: CASSLAWDRVYNEQFF

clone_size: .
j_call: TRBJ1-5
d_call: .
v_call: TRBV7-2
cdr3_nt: TGTGCCAGCAGCTTAGGCCCCAACGGGCCCCAGCATTTT
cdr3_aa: CASSLGPNGPQHF

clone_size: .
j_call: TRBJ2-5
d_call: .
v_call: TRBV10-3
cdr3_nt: TGTGCCATCAGTGAGTCGGATTTTCGGGCCCAAGAGACCCAGTACTTC
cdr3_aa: CAISESDFRAQETQYF

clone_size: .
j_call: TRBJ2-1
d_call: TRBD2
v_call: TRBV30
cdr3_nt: TGTGCCTGGAGTGCTCCCGCGGGGGGGCCGGGTGAGCAGTTCTTC
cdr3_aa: CAWSAPAGGPGEQFF

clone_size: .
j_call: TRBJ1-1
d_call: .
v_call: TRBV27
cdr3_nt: TGTGCCAGCAGCTCCGGACGTGGTCTCGAGGGCAGGACTGAAGCTTTCTTT
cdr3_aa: CASSSGRGLEGRTEAFF

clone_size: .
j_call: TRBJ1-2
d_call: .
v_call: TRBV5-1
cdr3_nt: TGCGCCAGCAGCTTGGGACAGGCCGGCTATGGCTACACCTTC
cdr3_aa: CASSLGQAGYGYTF